One and the same sample provided the 12 T cell receptor beta chains below, sequenced in a study of cytomegalovirus exposure and HLA in healthy donors. Use of 60 Vbeta and 13 Jbeta primers characterized the PCR. Clones were read by immunoSEQ multiplex PCR, and TCRdb kept only the in-frame ones, dropping some. The sample holds under 200,000 clones, around four fifths seen once. The specimen sequenced was PBMCs. Receptors originate from a woman in her late teens or twenties in good health and CMV-seronegative.

This clone has a handful of counts. V and J are TRBV19 and TRBJ1-5, with TRBD1 identical over 9 bases. Germline assignment: CDR1 LNHDA and CDR2 SQIVND (reference sequence). Unmatched junction bases numbered 15, after V lost 9 bases and J lost 6 bases. The CDR3 sequence is 16 residues long. Here the CDR3 DNA reads TGTGCCAGCGAACATACGAAACAGGGGGCTTTTCAGCCCCAGCATTTT. Translated, it gives CASEHTKQGAFQPQHF. Filled out from reference TRBV19 and TRBJ1-5, the complete variable domain reads DGGITQSPKYLFRKEGQNVTLSCEQNLNHDAMYWYRQDPGQGLRLIYYSQIVNDFQKGDIAEGYSVSREKKESFPLTVTSAQKNPTAFYLCASEHTKQGAFQPQHFGDGTRLSIL.

The chain joins TRBV2 to TRBJ1-5; a possible D gene is TRBD1 (5 bases). Germline loops: CDR1 SNHLY, CDR2 FYNNEI. This CDR3 is 16 amino acids long. V lost 1 base to trimming and J lost 5 bases, with 15 bases between them. The CDR3 bases are TGTGCCAGCAGTGAAGAGGCCGACAGTAGTTATCAGCCCCAGCATTTT. Translated, it gives CASSEEADSSYQPQHF.

The chain combines TRBV5-5 with TRBJ2-5; the D gene is possibly TRBD1 (5 bases). The closer fit of TRBJ2-7 to the DNA end suggests the J call may be wrong. The V gene's germline CDR1 is SGHKS and CDR2 YYEKEE (reference sequence). The CDR3 is made up of 13 amino acids. CDR3 in DNA: TGTGCCAGCAGCTACCAATCAGGGTACGAGCAGTACTTC. This sequence encodes CASSYQSGYEQYF.

The chain joins TRBV30 to TRBJ1-3; TRBD1 might be the D (6 bases). Trimming left V 8 bases short and J 0 bases short, with 14 bases between. Germline CDR1 is GTSNPN and CDR2 is SVGIG (reference sequence). This CDR3 has 14 residues. The CDR3 region has the DNA TGTGCCGCCCGGCAGGGGAGCTCTGGAAACACCATATATTTT. Translated: CAARQGSSGNTIYF.

This sequence joins TRBV27 and TRBJ1-6, with 7 nucleotides matching TRBD1. V lost 5 bases, J lost 11 bases, and 6 bases stayed unmatched. In germline, CDR1 is MNHEY, CDR2 SMNVEV (reference sequence). The CDR3 is made up of 13 amino acids. CDR3 region: CASSLGTETPLHF. In DNA, the CDR3 is TGTGCCAGCAGTCTAGGGACAGAGACACCCCTCCACTTT.

The chain uses TRBV9 and TRBJ2-7; 11 bases are a match to TRBD1. V lost 0 bases and J lost 2; bases outside the gene matches: 16. This CDR3 comprises 20 residues. CDR1 is SGDLS, CDR2 YYNGEE, per germline. CDR3 sequence reads: CASSVAQGQGVFRVTYEQYF. The CDR3 DNA reads TGTGCCAGCAGCGTAGCTCAGGGACAGGGGGTTTTCAGGGTGACCTACGAGCAGTACTTC.

The rearrangement links TRBV5-6 to TRBJ1-4; D gene ambiguous. Per germline, CDR1 SGHDT and CDR2 YYEEEE. Trimming shortened V by 4 bases and J by 4 bases, and 20 bases separated the two germline ends. The CDR3 is 17 amino acids. CDR3: CASSQTQSPGFNEKLFF. For the CDR3, the DNA is TGTGCCAGCAGCCAAACTCAAAGCCCGGGGTTTAATGAAAAACTGTTTTTT.

This clone was observed at least ten times. The chain combines TRBV5-4 with TRBJ1-2, with D possibly matching TRBD1 (6 bases). Germline values: CDR1 SGHNT, CDR2 YYREEE (reference sequence). The CDR3 extends over 16 amino acids. V lost 1 base and J lost 0, with 13 bases in between. CDR3 sequence: CASSLPGQLANYGYTF. DNA of the CDR3: TGTGCCAGCAGCTTGCCGGGACAATTAGCTAACTATGGCTACACCTTC.

The gene calls are TRBV9 and TRBJ2-2, with 7 bases matching TRBD2. The CDR3 runs 17 residues. V trimming: 0 bases; J trimming: 0 bases; junction bases outside the gene matches: 5. The germline CDR1 and CDR2 sequences are SGDLS and YYNGEE. CDR3 amino acids: CASSVVASGSNTGELFF. The CDR3 region has the DNA TGTGCCAGCAGCGTAGTGGCTAGCGGCTCGAACACCGGGGAGCTGTTTTTT.

The chain links TRBV11-3 to TRBJ1-3, with TRBD1 matching 7 bases. The CDR3 consists of 15 residues. The V gene's germline CDR1 is SGHNT and CDR2 YENEEA. V shed 3 bases and J 4 bases; nucleotides not matched to a gene: 6. CDR3 region: CASSFAGGPGNTIYF. Written as DNA, the CDR3 is TGTGCCAGCAGCTTCGCAGGGGGGCCCGGAAACACCATATATTTT.

The V and J genes are TRBV28 and TRBJ2-7; tentative D call: TRBD2 (5 bases). The CDR3 has 14 residues. The V end was cut by 5 bases, the J end by 5 bases, with 16 bases between. Germline lookup yields CDR1 MDHEN and CDR2 SYDVKM. CDR3 nucleotide sequence: TGTGCCAGCAGTCTAGCCCCCATCGACGACGAGCAGTACTTC. The encoded protein is CASSLAPIDDEQYF.

This clone was counted between two and nine times. The rearrangement uses TRBV11-3 and TRBJ2-3, with 9 bases identical to TRBD1. CDR3 size: 12 residues. Germline V gene sequence: CDR1 SGHNT, CDR2 YENEEA. The J segment lost 3 bases and the V segment lost 8 bases, leaving 0 bases of the junction unmatched. CDR3 nucleotide sequence: TGTGCCAGCGGGACAGGGACAGATACGCAGTATTTT. Its translation: CASGTGTDTQYF. The full variable domain, in which reference TRBV11-3 and TRBJ2-3 provide the parts outside the CDR3, is EAGVVQSPRYKIIEKKQPVAFWCNPISGHNTLYWYLQNLGQGPELLIRYENEEAVDDSQLPKDRFSAERLKGVDSTLKIQPAELGDSAVYLCASGTGTDTQYFGPGTRLTVL.